The clone carrying this T cell receptor beta chain occurred a few times. This sample was included in a study of blood T cell repertoires in COVID-19. In the study overall: Samples of COVID-19 (acute and convalescent) were obtained from the United States, Italy and Spain. Sources were T cells, B-cell-depleted T cells, or PBMCs; the material itself was cDNA or gDNA.

Enrollment of patients from Seattle took place during active infection, with longitudinal follow-up. As originally analysed: The assay estimated nucleated cells by amplifying reference gene primers. The method was immunoSEQ multiplex PCR; TCRdb's version includes in-frame clones alone and lacks a portion of them. V and J calls plus clone size are reproduced from that table; the DNA served to infer D and trimming. The sample shows 70,000 or so clones, 76% of them seen only once. Specimen: peripheral blood. This sequence was found in a man aged 55 to 70 with COVID-19, enrolled during active disease.

The CDR3, as DNA: TGTGCCAGCAGGTATAATAAGGGACACCAGTACTTC. Translated, it gives CASRYNKGHQYF. This chain connects TRBV28 to TRBJ2-4; D is perhaps TRBD1 (6 bases). The CDR3 totals 12 residues. V was pared by 6 bases and J by 13 bases, with 16 bases between. CDR1 is MDHEN, CDR2 SYDVKM, per germline. The full variable domain, rest sourced from reference TRBV28 and TRBJ2-4, is DVKVTQSSRYLVKRTGEKVFLECVQDMDHENMFWYRQDPGLGLRLIYFSYDVKMKEKGDIPEGYSVSREKKERFSLILESASTNQTSMYLCASRYNKGHQYFGAGTRLSVL.